The 16 T cell receptor beta chains listed next were all sequenced from one sample in a study of beta chain features in type 1 diabetes. Study findings and constraints: A moderate, significant TCRB CDR3 shortening appeared in type 1 diabetes across four CD4+ subsets.

These receptors are not linked to any known antigen. All of the isolated RNA was reverse transcribed, so expressed TCRB transcripts were sequenced. TCRdb's table, derived via immunoSEQ multiplex PCR, lists solely in-frame clones and lacks some. The data contain under 300,000 clones, around 15% of them seen just once; the ten biggest clones take up about 0.078%. Material for sequencing was naive CD4+ T cells from blood. The receptors derive from a man younger than 45 with type 1 diabetes.

There are a few counts of this clone. The rearrangement joins TRBV14 to TRBJ2-3, with D possibly being TRBD1 or TRBD2 (6 bases each). The CDR3 loop spans 14 amino acids. Trimming cost V 4 bases and J 6 bases, with 14 bases left between them. Germline values: CDR1 SGHDN, CDR2 FVKESK. CDR3: CASSLPGGGDTQYF. CDR3 in DNA: TGTGCCAGCAGCCTACCCGGGGGCGGCGATACGCAGTATTTT.

This clone was observed a handful of times. The chain recombines TRBV7-2 with TRBJ2-7, with 8 bases lining up with TRBD1. V dropped 6 bases and J dropped 6; count of bases not matched to a gene: 13. The germline V gene has CDR1 SGHTA and CDR2 FQGNSA. The CDR3 spans 15 residues. CDR3 sequence (DNA): TGTGCCAGCAGTCCTACAGCGACAGGGGCGGGCGAGCAGTACTTC. This translates into CASSPTATGAGEQYF.

This clone was detected only a few times. The chain joins TRBV29-1 to TRBJ2-7, with TRBD1 matching over 7 bases. Germline trimming cut 4 bases from V and 3 bases from J; bases unmatched to any gene: 6. The CDR3 extends over 13 amino acids. Germline CDR1 is SQVTM and CDR2 is ANQGSEA. The DNA of the CDR3 is TGCAGCGTTGTCGGGACAGATAACTACGAGCAGTACTTC. Amino acid sequence: CSVVGTDNYEQYF.

This clone was picked up a small number of times. V gene TRBV18 combines with J gene TRBJ1-4; D unclear. Germline CDR1 is KGHSH and CDR2 is LQKENI. Trimming removed 4 bases at V and 2 bases at J, with 2 bases between. The CDR3 sequence is 12 residues long. As DNA, the CDR3 is TGTGCCAGCTCACTTACTAATGAAAAACTGTTTTTT. This codes for CASSLTNEKLFF.

The CDR3: CASSQDGTYNEQFF. The DNA for the CDR3 is TGCGCCAGCAGTCAGGACGGGACCTACAATGAGCAGTTCTTC. This sequence joins TRBV5-1 and TRBJ2-1; a weak D match, TRBD2 (5 bases). This CDR3 region has 14 residues. The V end lost 5 bases, the J end lost 2 bases, and 11 bases lay between the germline ends. CDR1 SGHRS and CDR2 YFSETQ come from the germline V gene.

The rearrangement joins TRBV29-1 to TRBJ2-3; D is uncertain. Germline CDR1 reads SQVTM; CDR2 reads ANQGSEA. V lost 3 bases, J lost 0 bases, and 7 bases lay in between. The CDR3 runs to 13 residues. The CDR3 nucleotides read TGCAGCGTTGATGCCAGAAGCACAGATACGCAGTATTTT. Amino acids: CSVDARSTDTQYF.

This clone has only a few counts. The chain is built from TRBV7-9 and TRBJ2-2; 7 nucleotides match TRBD1. The CDR3 loop spans 14 amino acids. V trimming: 3 bases; J trimming: 7 bases; junction bases outside the gene matches: 5. The germline V gene encodes CDR1 SEHNR and CDR2 FQNEAQ (reference sequence). CDR3 in DNA: TGTGCCAGCAGCTTGACAGGGACGAACGGGGAGCTGTTTTTT. Its protein is CASSLTGTNGELFF.

This clone has more than one count but fewer than ten. The gene calls are TRBV29-1 and TRBJ1-5, with 9 bases identical to TRBD1. Unmatched junction bases numbered 4, after V lost 7 bases and J lost 3 bases. Germline CDR1 reads SQVTM; CDR2 reads ANQGSEA. This CDR3 has 13 amino acids. The CDR3 here is CSAGQGDNQPQHF. CDR3 sequence (DNA): TGCAGCGCGGGACAGGGAGACAATCAGCCCCAGCATTTT.

The chain recombines TRBV7-2 with TRBJ2-6; TRBD1 matches at 9 bases. Losses at the gene ends were 4 bases for V and 4 bases for J; bases not matched to a gene: 5. The V gene's germline CDR1 is SGHTA and CDR2 FQGNSA. This CDR3 region has 16 residues. The chain's CDR3 is CASSSQGAPGANVLTF. CDR3 DNA sequence: TGTGCCAGCAGCTCACAGGGGGCGCCCGGGGCCAACGTCCTGACTTTC.

This clone turned up a few times. The rearrangement joins TRBV28 to TRBJ2-1; TRBD2 agrees at 8 bases. Germline V gives CDR1 MDHEN, CDR2 SYDVKM. J lost 1 base, V lost 2 bases, and 7 bases had no gene match. The CDR3 has 17 residues. DNA of the CDR3: TGTGCCAGCAGTTTAGCCGCCGCGGGAGGATCCTACAATGAGCAGTTCTTC. Residues: CASSLAAAGGSYNEQFF.

This clone was counted only a few times. The rearrangement joins TRBV6-5 to TRBJ2-3; D is ambiguous. Per the germline V gene, CDR1 is MNHEY and CDR2 is SVGAGI. Trimming took off 4 bases at V and 4 bases at J, with 3 bases between the two ends. The CDR3 runs 11 residues. CDR3 nucleotides: TGTGCCAGCAGTTCATCAGATACGCAGTATTTT. Translated, it gives CASSSSDTQYF.

The chain carries TRBV10-3 and TRBJ2-2; 9 bases fit TRBD2. There are 16 residues in the CDR3. Germline values: CDR1 ENHRY, CDR2 SYGVKD. The J segment lost 0 bases and the V segment lost 9 bases, leaving 8 bases of the junction unmatched. CDR3 DNA: TGTGCCATACGCGGGCTAGCGGGATCGAACACCGGGGAGCTGTTTTTT. It is translated as CAIRGLAGSNTGELFF.

This clone occurred a few times. V and J are TRBV7-9 and TRBJ1-5; possible D gene TRBD1, 5 bases. This CDR3 has 15 residues. V was shortened by 3 bases and J by 4 bases, with 13 bases between the two germline ends. The germline V gene has CDR1 SEHNR and CDR2 FQNEAQ (reference sequence). CDR3 coding DNA: TGTGCCAGCAGCTTCTTAGGGGACGGAAATCAGCCCCAGCATTTT. It translates to CASSFLGDGNQPQHF.

The chain has TRBV29-1 and TRBJ1-5; D may be TRBD1 (5 bases). The V and J ends lost 4 bases and 4 bases respectively, with 11 bases between them. This CDR3 has 13 residues. In germline, CDR1 is SQVTM, CDR2 ANQGSEA. CDR3 coding DNA: TGCAGCGTTGTGTTCAGGGAAAATCAGCCCCAGCATTTT. Its translation: CSVVFRENQPQHF.

The CDR3 bases are TGTGCCTGGAGGGGACAGGGGTGGAATGAGCAGTTCTTC. It is translated as CAWRGQGWNEQFF. The rearrangement links TRBV30 to TRBJ2-1, with 10 bases fitting TRBD1. The germline CDR1 and CDR2 sequences are GTSNPN and SVGIG (reference sequence). The CDR3 contains 13 residues. The V and J ends lost 3 bases and 7 bases, in that order; junction bases with no gene match: 3.

V gene TRBV6-5 combines with J gene TRBJ2-7, with TRBD1 matching over 7 bases. Germline CDR1 MNHEY, CDR2 SVGAGI. J was trimmed by 6 bases and V by 6 bases; bases with no gene match: 11. The CDR3 consists of 14 residues. The CDR3 sequence is CASSRRQGASEQYF. CDR3 coding DNA: TGTGCCAGCAGCCGCCGACAGGGTGCGTCCGAGCAGTACTTC.